These T cell receptor beta chains were read from a single sample in a study of blood T cell repertoires in COVID-19. Assay: immunoSEQ multiplex PCR; the TCRdb copy retains only in-frame clones and omits some. The sample lists hundreds of thousands of clones; about 91% were seen once. What was sequenced was PBMCs or T cells enriched from blood (not recorded which). The receptors were sampled from a woman aged 45-65 years with acute COVID-19. CDR3s leave out the opening cysteine and the closing phenylalanine or tryptophan.

v_gene	j_gene	len	CDR3aa
TRBV5-1	TRBJ2-6	13	ASSWTPSGANVLT
TRBV27	TRBJ2-5	11	ASSPRGRETQY
TRBV5-4	TRBJ2-3	13	ASSLPGQGTDTQY
TRBV19	TRBJ2-7	15	ASSPRLRGRGEYEQY
TRBV3-1/TRBV3-2	TRBJ2-7	12	ASSPGTSGYEQY
TRBV12-3/TRBV12-4	TRBJ2-7	10	ASSPGAYEQY
TRBV15	TRBJ1-4	11	ATSIQGGEKLF
TRBV11-2	TRBJ1-2	12	ASSLRTDFYGYT
TRBV7-9	TRBJ2-7	12	ASSFMAGGYEQY
TRBV6-5	TRBJ2-7	13	ASSYSIAGWYEQY